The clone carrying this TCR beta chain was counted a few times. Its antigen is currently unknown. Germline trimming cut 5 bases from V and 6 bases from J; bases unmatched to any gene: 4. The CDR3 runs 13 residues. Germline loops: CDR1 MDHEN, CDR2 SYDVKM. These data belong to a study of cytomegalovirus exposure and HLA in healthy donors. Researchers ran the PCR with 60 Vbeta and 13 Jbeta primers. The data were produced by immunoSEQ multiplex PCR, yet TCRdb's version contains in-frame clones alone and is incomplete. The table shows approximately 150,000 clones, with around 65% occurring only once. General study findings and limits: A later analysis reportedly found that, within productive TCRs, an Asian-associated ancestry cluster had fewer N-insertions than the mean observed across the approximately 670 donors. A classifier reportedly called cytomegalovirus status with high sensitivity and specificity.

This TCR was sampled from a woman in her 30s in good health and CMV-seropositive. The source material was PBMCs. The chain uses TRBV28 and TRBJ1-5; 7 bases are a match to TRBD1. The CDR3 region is CASSGDSPQPQHF. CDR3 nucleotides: TGTGCCAGCAGTGGGGACAGTCCTCAGCCCCAGCATTTT.